The rows below give T cell receptor beta chains drawn from one sample of a study of Ad26.COV2.S vaccination and SARS-CoV-2 variants. Generated by immunoSEQ multiplex PCR, the TCRdb table keeps only in-frame clones and is missing some. The sample holds a few hundred thousand clones, about 90% seen once. Sequencing used peripheral blood, obtained in a trial of Ad26.COV2.S vaccine versus placebo. Receptors were obtained from a person between 18 and 60 years old who received the Ad26.COV2.S COVID-19 vaccine or a placebo. CDR3s include the opening cysteine and the closing phenylalanine or tryptophan. D genes are given only for firm matches. Not all rows give a size; the values are once, few, many and, for expanded clones, a class.

clone_size j_call v_call d_call cdr3_nt cdr3_aa
. TRBJ2-3 TRBV7-2 . TGTGCCAGCAGCACCGGAGCCGGCACAGATACGCAGTATTTT CASSTGAGTDTQYF
. TRBJ1-1 TRBV7-2 . TGTGCCACCGCGACAGGATCTAACACTGAAGCTTTCTTT CATATGSNTEAFF
once TRBJ1-6 TRBV4-1 . TGCGCCAGCAGCCAAGAAGCAGGCAGCTCCTATAATTCACCCCTCCACTTT CASSQEAGSSYNSPLHF
once TRBJ1-6 TRBV6-4 TRBD1 TGTGCCAGCGCCCGGACAGGGGGCCTCTATAATTCACCCCTCCACTTT CASARTGGLYNSPLHF
. TRBJ2-6 TRBV5-1 . TGCGCCAGCAGCCCGACCGGGGACCACAACGTCCTGACTTTC CASSPTGDHNVLTF
. TRBJ2-2 TRBV3-1/TRBV3-2 TRBD2 TGTGCCAGCAGCCAAATCATCTATCGTAGCGGGGCCGGGGAGCTGTTTTTT CASSQIIYRSGAGELFF
. TRBJ1-2 TRBV6-5 . TGTGCCAGCAGTTACGAGGGTGGGGTCGGTGGCTACACCTTC CASSYEGGVGGYTF
. TRBJ2-2 TRBV27 . TGTGCCAGCACCCCTCCGGGGGGCGACACCGGGGAGCTGTTTTTT CASTPPGGDTGELFF
. TRBJ1-1 TRBV18 . TGTGCCAGCTCACCACTTCTAGCGGGGGCGCGAACTGAAGCTTTCTTT CASSPLLAGARTEAFF
. TRBJ2-2 TRBV2 TRBD1 TGTGCCAGCGAGGAGAGGGACAGGGAACCCGGGGAGCTGTTTTTT CASEERDREPGELFF
. TRBJ2-1 TRBV19 TRBD2 TGTGCCAGTAGCCCCGGGGGGAGCTACAATGAGCAGTTCTTC CASSPGGSYNEQFF
. TRBJ1-1 TRBV18 TRBD1 TGTGCCAGCTCACCACAATCTCCAGGGGGGAACACTGAAGCTTTCTTT CASSPQSPGGNTEAFF
. TRBJ1-4 TRBV9 . TGTGCCAGCAGCGTAGAAGGTTTCAATGAAAAACTGTTTTTT CASSVEGFNEKLFF
. TRBJ2-4 TRBV4-3 TRBD2 TGCGCCAGCAGCCAAGATTTGGGACTAGCGGGCCGCATTCAGTACTTC CASSQDLGLAGRIQYF
. TRBJ2-2 TRBV19 . TGTGCCAGTAGTGATCGGGCGTCGGGCGCCGGGGAGCTGTTTTTT CASSDRASGAGELFF
. TRBJ2-5 TRBV13 TRBD1 TGTGCCAGCAGCTTGACAGGGATAGAGACCCAGTACTTC CASSLTGIETQYF
. TRBJ2-1 TRBV10-1 TRBD2 TGCGCCAGCAGTTTCCTAGCGGGAGACGGACTTGATGCCTACAATGAGCAGTTCTTC CASSFLAGDGLDAYNEQFF
. TRBJ1-5 TRBV18 . TGTGCCAGCTCCCTGACAGGTAGCAATCAGCCCCAGCATTTT CASSLTGSNQPQHF
. TRBJ2-7 TRBV7-9 TRBD1 TGTGCCAGCAGCTTAGATCCGGACAGGGACACCTACGAGCAGTACTTC CASSLDPDRDTYEQYF
. TRBJ1-2 TRBV10-3 . TGTGCCATCAGTGAGGGTTTACAGGAAGGCTACACCTTC CAISEGLQEGYTF
once TRBJ1-2 TRBV10-3 . TGTGCCATCAGTGAGGTTACAGATTCCTATGGCTACACCTTC CAISEVTDSYGYTF
. TRBJ1-4 TRBV6-1 . TGTGCCAGCAGTGAATCTCCGGGGGTCTACGGTGAACTGTTTTTT CASSESPGVYGELFF
. TRBJ2-1 TRBV28 TRBD1 TGTGCCAGCAGCCCCTCCAGGGACAGGGGAAGCTCCTACAATGAGCAGTTCTTC CASSPSRDRGSSYNEQFF
. TRBJ2-1 TRBV11-3 TRBD2 TGTGCCAGCAGCTTGCTAGCGGGAGGCTACAATGAGCAGTTCTTC CASSLLAGGYNEQFF
. TRBJ1-1 TRBV28 TRBD1 TGTGCCAGCAGTTCCGGACAGGGGGCGCAAGCTTTCTTT CASSSGQGAQAFF
. TRBJ1-2 TRBV5-8 . TGTGCCAGCAGCGCCACACAGGGAACCCAATATGGCTACACCTTC CASSATQGTQYGYTF
once TRBJ2-7 TRBV7-9 . TGTGCCAGCAGCAGCGGACACCCACCCTACGAGCAGTACTTC CASSSGHPPYEQYF
. TRBJ1-2 TRBV12-3/TRBV12-4 . TGTGCCAGCAGGACAGAAATCTATGGCTACACCTTC CASRTEIYGYTF
once TRBJ2-1 TRBV2 TRBD2 TGTGCCAGCAGTGAAGGGGTAGGACTAGGTTACAATGAGCAGTTCTTC CASSEGVGLGYNEQFF
. TRBJ2-2 TRBV4-1 . TGCGCCAGCAGCCAGGAACCGACGGGGGGCCTCACCGGGGAGCTGTTTTTT CASSQEPTGGLTGELFF
. TRBJ1-2 TRBV6-2/TRBV6-3 . TGTGCCAGCAGTTACTCTGCGGATGGCTACACCTTC CASSYSADGYTF
. TRBJ2-3 TRBV6-2/TRBV6-3 . TGTGCCAGCAGTTCCGCCAGGGCAGATACGCAGTATTTT CASSSARADTQYF
. TRBJ1-1 TRBV29-1 . TGCAGCGTTGAGACTTGGGCTATGAACACTGAAGCTTTCTTT CSVETWAMNTEAFF
. TRBJ1-2 TRBV6-5 TRBD1 TGTGCCAGCAGCACCAGGACAGGGAACTATGGCTACACCTTC CASSTRTGNYGYTF
. TRBJ1-1 TRBV5-4 . TGTGCCAGCAGCTCTCAACTGAACACTGAAGCTTTCTTT CASSSQLNTEAFF
. TRBJ1-5 TRBV5-1 . TGCGCCAGCAGCCGGAGCTTCAATCAGCCCCAGCATTTT CASSRSFNQPQHF
once TRBJ2-7 TRBV14 . TGTGCCAGCAGCCCAAGACGTGGGGCGCCCTACGAGCAGTACTTC CASSPRRGAPYEQYF
once TRBJ2-1 TRBV5-1 TRBD2 TGCGCCAGCAGCTTGACTAGCGGGGCCCACAATGAGCAGTTCTTC CASSLTSGAHNEQFF
. TRBJ2-3 TRBV5-1 TRBD2 TGCGCCAGCAGCCGAAAGGGCGGGGGGGCCCCGGATACGCAGTATTTT CASSRKGGGAPDTQYF
. TRBJ2-3 TRBV27 . TGTGCCAGCCTCAACTTCGATACGCAGTATTTT CASLNFDTQYF
. TRBJ1-2 TRBV4-1 TRBD1 TGCGCCAGCAGCCACGGGACAGGGCCTAAGGGCTACACCTTC CASSHGTGPKGYTF
. TRBJ2-4 TRBV21-1 . TGTGCCAGCAGCAAAGCGGTTAAACAGGGAGTCAAAAACATTCAGTACTTC CASSKAVKQGVKNIQYF
. TRBJ1-3 TRBV6-5 TRBD1 TGTGCCAGCAGTTCAGGGGGCTCTGGAAACACCATATATTTT CASSSGGSGNTIYF
. TRBJ1-1 TRBV10-2 . TGCGCCAGCAGTGAAGAGGGACCCCCTAGGTTTTATACTGAAGCTTTCTTT CASSEEGPPRFYTEAFF
. TRBJ2-1 TRBV27 . TGTGCCAGCAGACATACGGGTACATACAATGAGCAGTTCTTC CASRHTGTYNEQFF
. TRBJ2-3 TRBV6-4 . TGTGCCAGCAGCGAGGGGTTCACAGATACGCAGTATTTT CASSEGFTDTQYF
few TRBJ1-1 TRBV27 . TGTGCCAGCAGTTTCCAGGGATTGAACACTGAAGCTTTCTTT CASSFQGLNTEAFF
. TRBJ2-5 TRBV9 . TGTGCCAGCAGCGAGGGACATTTCCAAGAGACCCAGTACTTC CASSEGHFQETQYF
. TRBJ1-2 TRBV27 . TGTGCCAGCATCCCTTGGGACATTTTGGGATATGGCTACACCTTC CASIPWDILGYGYTF
. TRBJ1-1 TRBV18 . TGTGCCAGCTCACTAGCGGGCACTGAAGCTTTCTTT CASSLAGTEAFF
. TRBJ1-1 TRBV7-9 . TGTGCCAGCAGCCCCGCGGAGGCCAGTAACACTGAAGCTTTCTTT CASSPAEASNTEAFF
. TRBJ2-1 TRBV20-1 TRBD2 TGCAGTGCTAGTTCCACCAGCGGGGGGATCAATGAGCAGTTCTTC CSASSTSGGINEQFF
. TRBJ1-1 TRBV25-1 TRBD1 TGTGCCAGCAGTGATAGACAGGGCCAGACTGAAGCTTTCTTT CASSDRQGQTEAFF
. TRBJ1-2 TRBV19 TRBD1 TGTGCCAGTAGTCCCGGACAGGGGAGAGGCTACACCTTC CASSPGQGRGYTF
. TRBJ1-1 TRBV18 TRBD1 TGTGCCAGCTCACCCCGGGACAGGGGCGAAGCTTTCTTT CASSPRDRGEAFF
. TRBJ1-2 TRBV18 TRBD1 TGTGCCAGCTCCGCACGGACAGGGGGATCTGGCTACACCTTC CASSARTGGSGYTF
. TRBJ1-3 TRBV28 TRBD1 TGTGCCAGCAGCCGACAGGGAAGTGGAAACACCATATATTTT CASSRQGSGNTIYF